This TCR beta chain originates from a study of cytomegalovirus exposure and HLA in healthy donors. About this clone: The antigen remains undetermined.

The primer mix had 60 Vbeta and 13 Jbeta primers. Generated by immunoSEQ multiplex PCR, the TCRdb table keeps only in-frame clones and is missing some. Among 90,000 to 110,000 clones listed, about 76% were seen once. Germline V gives CDR1 SGHAT, CDR2 FQNNGV. V gave up 6 bases and J gave up 2 bases; unmatched junction bases: 11. The CDR3 contains 18 residues. In nominal health when sampled, donors likely had unrecorded immune exposures nonetheless. Study results and limitations: A previous analysis found most TCR beta V segments productive roughly 87% or roughly 30% of the time. It was taken for granted in presence/absence analyses that sequencing depth across donors was roughly uniform.

Sequencing was performed on PBMCs. The gene calls are TRBV11-2 and TRBJ2-6; 9 bases line up with TRBD1. The TCR comes from a woman younger than 45 in good health and CMV-seronegative. CDR3 sequence: CASRGDLDRGTGANVLTF. In DNA form, the CDR3 reads TGTGCCAGCAGGGGGGATCTGGACAGGGGAACTGGGGCCAACGTCCTGACTTTC.